The clone carrying this T cell receptor (beta chain) was seen only a few times. Molecular barcoded adaptors covering alpha/delta and beta/gamma chains were used on 400 ng RNA. TCRdb processed the reads anew with MiXCR; each CDR3 protein has one entry. The table has roughly 2,600 distinct CDR3 sequences, about 69% seen once. This specimen comes from a study of read filtering for tumor transcriptome and immune sequencing. There are 15 residues in the CDR3. V lost 4 bases to trimming and J lost 4 bases, with 16 bases between them. Germline-derived CDR1 and CDR2 are SGHRS and YFSETQ. The chain couples TRBV5-1 to TRBJ2-3; a weak D match, TRBD2 (5 bases). Sample: a population of CD138-negative cells sorted from bone marrow. This clonotype originated in a donor over 35 with multiple myeloma. This table probably holds off-target reads from a library built for another chain. As DNA, the CDR3 is TGCGCCAGCAGCATGATATCGCGGGCGGCAGATACGCAGTATTTT. This gives the protein CASSMISRAADTQYF.